The rows below give T cell receptor beta chains drawn from one sample of a study of blood T cells in healthy people across ages. MiXCR, run by TCRdb on the 5' RACE reads, gives a single entry per CDR3 protein. The sample records 600,000 or so distinct CDR3 sequences, about 30% being singletons. Input material: blood. These TCRs come from a woman of 80 years or more in good health. Each CDR3 is given with its conserved first and last residue. The D gene is left open where the match is weak. Only part of the rows carry a size: once, few, many, or a class if the clone is expanded.

abundance	d_gene	v_gene	j_gene	CDR3aa	CDR3nt
.	TRBD1	TRBV3-1	TRBJ1-2	CASSRGQGVNGYTF	TGTGCCAGCAGCCGGGGACAGGGGGTTAATGGCTACACCTTC
.	.	TRBV7-2	TRBJ2-4	CASSPALGGKNIQYF	TGTGCCAGCAGCCCCGCCCTCGGGGGCAAAAACATTCAGTACTTC
many	TRBD1	TRBV20-1	TRBJ1-5	CSASRGQGDSNQPQHF	TGCAGTGCTAGTCGGGGACAGGGCGATAGCAATCAGCCCCAGCATTTT
many	TRBD1	TRBV12-3/TRBV12-4	TRBJ1-4	CASTSTGEGLGKLFF	TGTGCCAGCACCTCCACAGGGGAAGGTTTGGGAAAACTGTTTTTT
.	.	TRBV6-1	TRBJ2-7	CASSELRGTATF	TGTGCCAGCAGTGAACTACGGGGGACAGCTACGTTC
few	.	TRBV13	TRBJ2-5	CASRYTGQETQYF	TGTGCCAGCAGGTACACAGGCCAAGAGACCCAGTACTTC
few	.	TRBV20-1	TRBJ2-1	CSARDYGGTPEQFF	TGCAGTGCTAGAGATTATGGCGGGACCCCGGAGCAGTTCTTC
many	.	TRBV11-2	TRBJ2-3	CASSLDPRSTDTQYF	TGTGCCAGCAGCTTAGACCCACGGAGCACAGATACGCAGTATTTT
many	.	TRBV30	TRBJ1-2	CAWSSNYGYTF	TGTGCCTGGAGCAGTAACTATGGCTACACCTTC
many	.	TRBV3-1	TRBJ2-7	CASRKGTAYEQYF	TGTGCCAGCAGAAAAGGGACGGCTTACGAGCAGTACTTC
many	.	TRBV4-1	TRBJ2-7	CASSQDSSERTVSRYEQYF	TGCGCCAGCAGCCAAGATAGTTCCGAGAGGACGGTTTCCCGCTACGAGCAGTACTTC
.	.	TRBV7-2	TRBJ2-2	CASSFGEAGPTGELFF	TGTGCCAGCAGCTTCGGTGAGGCGGGGCCCACCGGGGAGCTGTTTTTT
many	.	TRBV6-1	TRBJ2-7	CASSGGSSAYEQYF	TGTGCCAGCAGTGGAGGAAGCTCTGCGTACGAGCAGTACTTC
many	.	TRBV6-1	TRBJ1-2	CAGRGNYGYTF	TGTGCCGGCAGGGGTAACTATGGCTACACCTTC
many	.	TRBV3-1	TRBJ2-5	CASSQWAGGETQYF	TGTGCCAGCAGCCAATGGGCCGGAGGAGAGACCCAGTACTTC
.	TRBD2	TRBV4-3	TRBJ2-7	CASSQPSGGVYNEQYF	TGCGCCAGCAGCCAACCTAGCGGGGGGGTCTACAATGAGCAGTACTTC
many	.	TRBV10-3	TRBJ2-1	CAISVTRDPTNNEQFF	TGTGCCATCAGTGTAACCCGGGACCCAACAAACAATGAGCAGTTCTTC
many	TRBD1	TRBV14	TRBJ2-3	CASSQDRGTVLTDTQYF	TGTGCCAGCAGCCAAGACAGAGGGACAGTGCTCACAGATACGCAGTATTTT
few	TRBD1	TRBV6-1	TRBJ1-5	CASSELGTGFSNQPQHF	TGTGCCAGCAGTGAATTGGGGACAGGGTTTAGCAATCAGCCCCAGCATTTT
few	.	TRBV7-8	TRBJ1-5	CASSLSGVMGNRPQHF	TGTGCCAGCAGCTTATCGGGAGTTATGGGCAATCGGCCCCAGCATTTT
.	.	TRBV12-3/TRBV12-4	TRBJ2-5	CASSARFQETQYF	TGTGCCAGCAGTGCTCGGTTCCAAGAGACCCAGTACTTC
few	TRBD1	TRBV4-1	TRBJ2-5	CASSQDGTGQETRYF	TGCGCCAGCAGCCAGGATGGGACAGGGCAAGAGACCCGGTACTTC
many	.	TRBV21-1	TRBJ1-2	CASSSNTRASRAANYGYTF	TGTGCCAGCAGCTCTAACACCCGGGCCTCTCGAGCAGCTAACTATGGCTACACCTTC
many	TRBD1	TRBV5-6	TRBJ2-4	CASTRGRDRGKNIQYF	TGTGCCAGCACCCGGGGGCGGGACAGGGGTAAAAACATTCAGTACTTC
many	.	TRBV11-1	TRBJ2-4	CASSSPPVQSKNIQYF	TGTGCCAGCAGCTCGCCCCCGGTTCAGAGCAAAAACATTCAGTACTTC
many	.	TRBV6-1	TRBJ1-1	CASSLQYMNTEAFF	TGTGCCAGCAGCCTACAGTACATGAACACTGAAGCTTTCTTT
.	TRBD2	TRBV9	TRBJ2-1	CASSRLGLEDEQFF	TGTGCCAGCAGCCGCCTGGGACTAGAGGATGAGCAGTTCTTC
many	.	TRBV7-2	TRBJ1-5	CASSLAPVGRAGNQPQHF	TGTGCCAGCAGCTTAGCCCCCGTGGGCAGGGCCGGCAATCAGCCCCAGCATTTT
.	.	TRBV19	TRBJ2-1	CASSIDGARASYNEQCF	TGTGCCAGTAGTATTGACGGGGCCCGGGCGTCCTACAATGAGCAGTGCTTC
.	.	TRBV6-2/TRBV6-3	TRBJ2-7	CASNEPWSYEQYF	TGTGCCAGCAACGAACCTTGGTCCTACGAGCAGTACTTC
.	.	TRBV20-1	TRBJ1-6	CSARDTANSPLHF	TGCAGTGCTAGAGATACAGCTAATTCACCCCTCCACTTT
.	.	TRBV5-1	TRBJ2-5	CASKRAGSEETQYF	TGCGCCAGCAAGAGGGCAGGGAGTGAAGAGACCCAGTACTTC
many	.	TRBV20-1	TRBJ2-5	CSAREFPGQETQYF	TGCAGTGCTAGAGAGTTCCCGGGACAAGAGACCCAGTACTTC
few	.	TRBV24-1	TRBJ1-2	CATSEGLNYGYTF	TGTGCCACCAGTGAGGGCCTGAACTATGGCTACACCTTC
many	.	TRBV15	TRBJ1-2	CATSRDISYGYTF	TGTGCCACCAGCAGAGACATTTCCTATGGCTACACCTTC
few	TRBD2	TRBV4-2	TRBJ2-7	CASSPGLVVLDEQYF	TGTGCCAGCAGCCCGGGACTAGTGGTACTCGACGAGCAGTACTTC
many	.	TRBV7-2	TRBJ2-1	CASSSYGRYNEQFF	TGTGCCAGCAGCTCCTATGGGCGTTACAATGAGCAGTTCTTC
many	.	TRBV7-8	TRBJ2-7	CASSLAETRSNSYEQYF	TGTGCCAGCAGCTTAGCCGAGACAAGAAGTAACTCCTACGAGCAGTACTTC
.	.	TRBV20-1	TRBJ2-3	CSAYSDLRTDTQYF	TGCAGTGCTTACTCGGACCTTCGGACAGATACGCAGTATTTT
many	.	TRBV20-1	TRBJ1-5	CSARPGIPNQPQHF	TGCAGTGCTAGACCCGGGATCCCCAATCAGCCCCAGCATTTT
.	TRBD2	TRBV20-1	TRBJ2-7	CSASQREGPVEQYF	TGCAGTGCTAGTCAGCGGGAGGGCCCTGTGGAGCAGTACTTC
.	.	TRBV20-1	TRBJ2-5	CSNLRRETQYF	TGCAGTAATCTGCGCAGAGAGACCCAGTACTTC
many	.	TRBV13	TRBJ2-3	CASRSGPSDTQYF	TGTGCCAGCCGCTCGGGGCCTTCAGATACGCAGTATTTT
many	.	TRBV28	TRBJ2-1	CASSLYSPLSGQFF	TGTGCCAGCAGTTTATACTCCCCCCTCAGCGGACAGTTCTTC
many	.	TRBV5-1	TRBJ2-1	CASSLGKLEQFF	TGCGCCAGCAGCTTGGGAAAGTTGGAGCAGTTCTTC
many	TRBD1	TRBV7-2	TRBJ2-7	CASSLVQGAVSYEQYF	TGTGCCAGCAGTTTAGTTCAGGGGGCGGTTAGCTACGAGCAGTACTTC
many	.	TRBV18	TRBJ2-7	CASSPGQQAYEQYF	TGTGCCAGCTCACCGGGCCAACAGGCCTACGAGCAGTACTTC
few	TRBD2	TRBV7-3	TRBJ2-2	CASSPRVGGTASGGAVTGELFF	TGTGCCAGCAGCCCAAGGGTGGGAGGGACGGCTAGCGGGGGGGCCGTGACCGGGGAGCTGTTTTTT
many	TRBD2	TRBV6-6	TRBJ2-1	CASSYPSLAGGPGEQFF	TGTGCCAGCAGTTACCCAAGCCTAGCGGGGGGGCCGGGTGAGCAGTTCTTC
many	TRBD1	TRBV5-1	TRBJ2-1	CASSTSGGHEQFF	TGCGCCAGCAGCACCTCAGGGGGCCATGAGCAGTTCTTC
.	TRBD2	TRBV19	TRBJ2-1	CASIGAGDNEQFF	TGTGCCAGTATAGGGGCGGGGGATAATGAGCAGTTCTTC
many	TRBD2	TRBV7-9	TRBJ2-3	CASSEGTSGSSGTQYF	TGTGCCAGCAGCGAGGGGACTAGCGGTTCCTCGGGCACGCAGTATTTT
.	.	TRBV20-1	TRBJ1-2	CSAPDSLWGYTF	TGCAGTGCGCCGGACAGCCTCTGGGGCTACACCTTC
.	.	TRBV24-1	TRBJ1-2	CATSDPPGYGYTF	TGTGCCACCAGTGACCCTCCGGGTTATGGCTACACCTTC
few	.	TRBV30	TRBJ1-5	CAWNSDKNQPQHF	TGTGCCTGGAACTCGGACAAGAATCAGCCCCAGCATTTT
.	.	TRBV21-1	TRBJ2-7	CASSKLAGLDYEQYF	TGTGCCAGCAGCAAACTGGCAGGCCTTGACTACGAGCAGTACTTC
many	.	TRBV3-1	TRBJ2-7	CASSQVFDEQYF	TGTGCCAGCAGCCAAGTTTTTGACGAGCAGTACTTC
few	.	TRBV19	TRBJ2-2	CASSIRHTDTGELFF	TGTGCCAGTAGTATTCGACATACAGACACCGGGGAGCTGTTTTTT
many	.	TRBV4-3	TRBJ1-2	CASSQDRKGSYGYTF	TGCGCCAGCAGCCAAGATAGAAAGGGTAGTTATGGCTACACCTTC